A single TCR beta chain is shown here with its context. Cohorts were determined from participant-reported clinical history. The data stem from a study of blood T cell repertoires in COVID-19. The repertoire was sequenced with immunoSEQ multiplex PCR; TCRdb's copy has only in-frame clones and lacks some. This table has 200,000 to 300,000 clones, about nine tenths appearing once. The sequence came from a woman between 40 and 55 years old with acute COVID-19. Specimen: PBMCs or T cells enriched from blood (not recorded which).

The CDR3 protein is CASSQQGLNTEAFF. CDR3 DNA sequence: TGTGCCAGCAGCCAACAGGGCTTGAACACTGAAGCTTTCTTT. This chain uses TRBV14 with TRBJ1-1, with a possible D match to TRBD1 (5 bases). CDR3 length equals 14 residues. Per germline, CDR1 SGHDN and CDR2 FVKESK. V dropped 2 bases and J dropped 0 bases, with 7 bases sitting between them. The whole variable domain, remainder taken from reference TRBV14 and TRBJ1-1, is EAGVTQFPSHSVIEKGQTVTLRCDPISGHDNLYWYRRVMGKEIKFLLHFVKESKQDESGMPNNRFLAERTGGTYSTLKVQPAELEDSGVYFCASSQQGLNTEAFFGQGTRLTVV.